The rows below give T cell receptor beta chains drawn from one sample of a study of blood T cell repertoires in COVID-19. Generated by immunoSEQ multiplex PCR, the TCRdb table keeps only in-frame clones and is missing some. The repertoire holds 200,000 to 250,000 clones, roughly 80% seen once, with less than 8% in the top ten. The sample was peripheral blood. The receptors come from a woman aged 50 to 60 with acute or convalescent COVID-19. Both conserved end residues are part of each CDR3. A D gene is named only where the DNA matches it firmly. Expanded clones get a size class; other rows say once, few or many, or leave the size out.

>NA|TRBJ2-1|TRBD2|TRBV11-3
TGTGCCAGCAGCGAGGGACTAGGTCCGTACAATGAGCAGTTCTTC
CASSEGLGPYNEQFF
>NA|TRBJ1-1|NA|TRBV28
TGTGCCACCGAGCAGGGGTCCACTGAAGCTTTCTTT
CATEQGSTEAFF
>NA|TRBJ1-6|NA|TRBV3-1/TRBV3-2
TGTGCCAGCAGCCAGGGCAGGGGCAATTCACCCCTCCACTTT
CASSQGRGNSPLHF
>NA|TRBJ1-1|NA|TRBV28
TGTGCCAGCACCCTTCCACGAGGAGGGACCACTGAAGCTTTCTTT
CASTLPRGGTTEAFF
>NA|TRBJ2-1|NA|TRBV7-9
TGTGCCAGCAGCTTAGGGGCAGGATTCGACAATGAGCAGTTCTTC
CASSLGAGFDNEQFF
>NA|TRBJ2-1|TRBD2|TRBV7-8
TGTGCCAGCAGCTCCTGGGGAAAGCGGGGGGATGAGCAGTTCTTC
CASSSWGKRGDEQFF
>NA|TRBJ2-7|TRBD2|TRBV2
TGTGCCAGCAGACTAGCGGGGGGCTACGAGCAGTACTTC
CASRLAGGYEQYF
>NA|TRBJ1-5|NA|TRBV14
TGTGCCAGCAGCGAAGGTCTCTATAGCAATCAGCCCCAGCATTTT
CASSEGLYSNQPQHF
>NA|TRBJ2-3|NA|TRBV11-3
TGTGCCAGCAGCCCACCGGGGGATACGCAGTATTTT
CASSPPGDTQYF
>few|TRBJ1-2|NA|TRBV2
TGTGCCAGCAGTGGAGGAAGGGGAAGCTATGGCTACACCTTC
CASSGGRGSYGYTF
>NA|TRBJ1-4|NA|TRBV5-6
TGTGCCAGCAGCTTGGTTCAGGGAAGCGATGAAAAACTGTTTTTT
CASSLVQGSDEKLFF
>NA|TRBJ1-2|NA|TRBV27
TGTGCCAGCAGTGCCCAACTCAACTATGGCTACACCTTC
CASSAQLNYGYTF
>NA|TRBJ2-7|TRBD1|TRBV18
TGTGCCAGCTCACGGGACAGGGGGGAGAACGAGCAGTACTTC
CASSRDRGENEQYF
>NA|TRBJ2-7|NA|TRBV4-1
TGCGCCAGCAGGGGAGTGGGCCTCACTGAGACCTACGAGCAGTACTTC
CASRGVGLTETYEQYF
>NA|TRBJ1-2|TRBD1|TRBV28
TGTGCCAGCAGTTTACCTGGACAGGGCGGGGGAAACTATGGCTACACCTTC
CASSLPGQGGGNYGYTF
>NA|TRBJ2-7|TRBD1|TRBV28
TGTGCCAGCAGGGGGACAGAGCACGAGCAGTACTTC
CASRGTEHEQYF
>NA|TRBJ2-7|TRBD1|TRBV5-1
TGCGCCAGCAGCATAGGGACAGCTACCTCCTACGAGCAGTACTTC
CASSIGTATSYEQYF
>NA|TRBJ2-2|TRBD2|TRBV4-2
TGTGCCAGCAGTCTCGGGACTACCTTGAACACCGGGGAGCTGTTTTTT
CASSLGTTLNTGELFF
>NA|TRBJ2-7|TRBD1|TRBV27
TGTGCCAGCGGGGAAGACAGGGGGTTTGGAAACGAGCAGTACTTC
CASGEDRGFGNEQYF
>NA|TRBJ1-5|NA|TRBV28
TGTGCCAGCAGTTCGGGGATAAGAGGAAATCAGCCCCAGCATTTT
CASSSGIRGNQPQHF
>NA|TRBJ1-2|TRBD1|TRBV20-1
TGCAGTGCCAGGACAGGGCCAGGCTACACCTTC
CSARTGPGYTF
>NA|TRBJ1-6|NA|TRBV4-1
TGCGCCAGCAGCCAAGATCGGGCAGGGGTCCCGGCACCCCTCCACTTT
CASSQDRAGVPAPLHF
>NA|TRBJ2-7|TRBD1|TRBV5-6
TGTGCCAGCAGGGTGCAGGGGATCGGGACAGGCGAGCAGTACTTC
CASRVQGIGTGEQYF
>NA|TRBJ2-7|TRBD1|TRBV14
TGTGCCAGCAGCCATCCGCACCGGGACAGGGGTTTCTACGAGCAGTACTTC
CASSHPHRDRGFYEQYF
>few|TRBJ2-3|TRBD2|TRBV7-2
TGTGCCAGCTCCCCGGGGGAGCGGGGGAACACAGATACGCAGTATTTT
CASSPGERGNTDTQYF
>NA|TRBJ2-3|TRBD2|TRBV9
TGTGCCAGCAGCACCCTAGCGGGAGAAGGCACAGATACGCAGTATTTT
CASSTLAGEGTDTQYF
>NA|TRBJ1-1|NA|TRBV28
TGTGCCAGCAGTTTATTATCATCTGGCCAAACTGAAGCTTTCTTT
CASSLLSSGQTEAFF
>few|TRBJ1-2|NA|TRBV4-3
TGCGCCAGCAGCCAAAACAGGGACCTATCCTATGGCTACACCTTC
CASSQNRDLSYGYTF
>few|TRBJ1-1|NA|TRBV4-3
TGCGCCAGCAGCCAAACAGGCCGCGGCACTGAAGCTTTCTTT
CASSQTGRGTEAFF
>NA|TRBJ2-5|TRBD1|TRBV5-6
TGTGCCAGCAGCCCTGGACAGGGACAGGGCCAAGAGACCCAGTACTTC
CASSPGQGQGQETQYF
>few|TRBJ2-3|NA|TRBV28
TGTGCCAGCAGTTTACAGGGGGCGGGAGTCACAGATACGCAGTATTTT
CASSLQGAGVTDTQYF
>NA|TRBJ1-2|NA|TRBV28
TGTGCCAGCAGTTTTGGGACAAATACTAACTATGGCTACACCTTC
CASSFGTNTNYGYTF
>NA|TRBJ1-5|TRBD1|TRBV28
TGTGCCAGCAGTTTTATCTCAGGGGGTAGCAATCAGCCCCAGCATTTT
CASSFISGGSNQPQHF
>NA|TRBJ2-1|TRBD1|TRBV9
TGTGCCAGCAGCGCCGCCGGGACAGGGGGCTACAATGAGCAGTTCTTC
CASSAAGTGGYNEQFF
>NA|TRBJ1-2|NA|TRBV6-5
TGTGCCAGCAGTTACTCGACAGGAAAGGGGGGCTACACCTTC
CASSYSTGKGGYTF
>NA|TRBJ2-5|TRBD2|TRBV28
TGTGCCAGCAGTTTCACTAGCGGGAGAACTGCAGAGACCCAGTACTTC
CASSFTSGRTAETQYF
>NA|TRBJ2-3|TRBD1|TRBV7-9
TGTGCCAGCTCCCTACAGGGGGCATCAGATACGCAGTATTTT
CASSLQGASDTQYF
>NA|TRBJ2-2|TRBD1|TRBV2
TGTGCCAGCTCTGTGGAACCGGGACAGGGCACCGGGGAGCTGTTTTTT
CASSVEPGQGTGELFF
>large|TRBJ2-7|NA|TRBV6-5
TGTGCTGCAGGTGGGGCGCTACCATACGAGCAGTACTTC
CAAGGALPYEQYF
>NA|TRBJ2-5|TRBD2|TRBV28
TGTGCCAGCAGTTTTCCCCGCGCCGTAGCGGGAGGTCCTCTACCGTACCAAGAGACCCAGTACTTC
CASSFPRAVAGGPLPYQETQYF
>NA|TRBJ2-1|NA|TRBV11-3
TGTGCCAGCAGCGAGAGGGCTAGCCAAAATGAGCAGTTCTTC
CASSERASQNEQFF
>NA|TRBJ2-1|NA|TRBV5-1
TGCGCCAGCAGCTTGGATCCCCTCTCCAATGAGCAGTTCTTC
CASSLDPLSNEQFF
>NA|TRBJ1-1|NA|TRBV25-1
TGTGCCAGCAGTGTGGGACATATGAACACTGAAGCTTTCTTT
CASSVGHMNTEAFF
>NA|TRBJ1-5|TRBD1|TRBV2
TGTGCCAGCAGTGGACAGGGTTCTAGCAATCAGCCCCAGCATTTT
CASSGQGSSNQPQHF
>NA|TRBJ2-1|NA|TRBV27
TGTGCCAGCAGCCGATCTTGGGGAGATGAGCAGTTCTTC
CASSRSWGDEQFF
>NA|TRBJ2-4|NA|TRBV28
TGTGCCAGCAGTTTAGGGGGCGACATTCAGTACTTC
CASSLGGDIQYF
>NA|TRBJ2-7|NA|TRBV28
TGTGCCAGCAGCGCGGTCGGATCCTACGAGCAGTACTTC
CASSAVGSYEQYF
>NA|TRBJ1-2|NA|TRBV5-1
TGCGCCAGCAGCTTGGTGGGGCAGGAGATCTATGGCTACACCTTC
CASSLVGQEIYGYTF